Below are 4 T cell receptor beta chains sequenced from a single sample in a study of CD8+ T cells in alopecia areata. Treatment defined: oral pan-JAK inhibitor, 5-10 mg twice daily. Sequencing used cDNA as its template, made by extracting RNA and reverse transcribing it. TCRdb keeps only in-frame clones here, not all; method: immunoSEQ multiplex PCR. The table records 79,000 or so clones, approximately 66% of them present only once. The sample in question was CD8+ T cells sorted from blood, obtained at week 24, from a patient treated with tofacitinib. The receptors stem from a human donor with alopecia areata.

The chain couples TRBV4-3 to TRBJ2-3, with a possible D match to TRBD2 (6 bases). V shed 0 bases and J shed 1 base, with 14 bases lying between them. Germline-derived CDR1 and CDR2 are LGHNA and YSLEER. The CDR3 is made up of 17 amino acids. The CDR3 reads CASSQDPRGLGTDTQYF. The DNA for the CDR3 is TGCGCCAGCAGCCAAGACCCTCGGGGACTGGGCACAGATACGCAGTATTTT.

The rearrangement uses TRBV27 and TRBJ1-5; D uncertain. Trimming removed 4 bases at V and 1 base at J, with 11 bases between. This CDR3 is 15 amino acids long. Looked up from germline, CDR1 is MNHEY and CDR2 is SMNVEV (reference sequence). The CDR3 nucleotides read TGTGCCAGCAGTTCTGGGGTTGGGAGCAATCAGCCCCAGCATTTT. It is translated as CASSSGVGSNQPQHF.

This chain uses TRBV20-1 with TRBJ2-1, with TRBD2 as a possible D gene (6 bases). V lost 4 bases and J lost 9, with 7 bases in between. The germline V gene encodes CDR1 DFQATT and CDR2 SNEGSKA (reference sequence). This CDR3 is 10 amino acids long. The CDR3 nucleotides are TGCAGTGCTACGGAGGGTGAGCAGTTCTTC. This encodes CSATEGEQFF.

CDR3 in amino acids: CASKEVWGSYEQYF. The CDR3 DNA reads as TGCGCCAGCAAGGAGGTTTGGGGCTCCTACGAGCAGTACTTC. This sequence joins TRBV5-1 and TRBJ2-7; a possible D gene is TRBD2 (5 bases). V dropped 6 bases and J dropped 0 bases, with 13 bases sitting between them. In germline, CDR1 is SGHRS, CDR2 YFSETQ. The CDR3 totals 14 residues. The whole variable domain, filled in from reference TRBV5-1 and TRBJ2-7, reads KAGVTQTPRYLIKTRGQQVTLSCSPISGHRSVSWYQQTPGQGLQFLFEYFSETQRNKGNFPGRFSGRQFSNSRSEMNVSTLELGDSALYLCASKEVWGSYEQYFGPGTRLTVT.